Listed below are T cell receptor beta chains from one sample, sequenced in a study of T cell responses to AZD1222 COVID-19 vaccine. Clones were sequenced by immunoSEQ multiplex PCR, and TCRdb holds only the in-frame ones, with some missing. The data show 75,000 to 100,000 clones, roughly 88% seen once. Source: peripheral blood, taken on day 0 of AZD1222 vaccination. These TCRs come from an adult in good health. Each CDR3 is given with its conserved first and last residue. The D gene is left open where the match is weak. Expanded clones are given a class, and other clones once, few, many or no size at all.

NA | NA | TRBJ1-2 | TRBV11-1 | TGTGCCAGCAGCCCCGGGAGGAGCAACCCCTATGGCTACACCTTC | CASSPGRSNPYGYTF
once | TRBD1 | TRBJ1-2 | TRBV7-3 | TGTGCCAGCAGCCCGGCGGTCACAAAGACAGGGCGTACCAACTATGGCTACACCTTC | CASSPAVTKTGRTNYGYTF
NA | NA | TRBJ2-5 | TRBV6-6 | TGTGCCAGCAGTTACGAGGGGATGCGACAAGAGACCCAGTACTTC | CASSYEGMRQETQYF
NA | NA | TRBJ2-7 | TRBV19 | TGTGCCAGTAGTATTGGCATGACAGGCGGGAGCTACGAGCAGTACTTC | CASSIGMTGGSYEQYF
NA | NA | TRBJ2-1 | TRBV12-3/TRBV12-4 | TGTGCCAGCAGTTTCGGAGGGGCTAATGAGCAGTTCTTC | CASSFGGANEQFF
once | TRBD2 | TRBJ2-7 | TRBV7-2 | TGTGCCAGCAGCTTAGAGGCTAGCGGGAGGGCTGGCTACGAGCAGTACTTC | CASSLEASGRAGYEQYF
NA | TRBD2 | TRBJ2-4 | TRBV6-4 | TGTGCCAGCAGTGACTCAGGAGCTAGCGGAAACATTCAGTACTTC | CASSDSGASGNIQYF
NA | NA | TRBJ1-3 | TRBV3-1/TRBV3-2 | TGTGCCAGCAGCCAAGATCCGCAGGGAAGTGGAAACACCATATATTTT | CASSQDPQGSGNTIYF
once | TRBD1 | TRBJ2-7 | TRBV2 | TGTGCCAGCAGTTACCCGGGACAGCGTACCTACGAGCAGTACTTC | CASSYPGQRTYEQYF
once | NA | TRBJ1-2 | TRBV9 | TGTGCCAGCAGCGGCGGACCGTACTATGGCTACACCTTC | CASSGGPYYGYTF
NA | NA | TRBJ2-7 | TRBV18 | TGTGCCAGCTCACCATCTACGAACCTATACGAGCAGTACTTC | CASSPSTNLYEQYF
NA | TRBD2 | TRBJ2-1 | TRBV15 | TGTGCCACCAGCAGACTTAGCGGGAGTAGCGATGAGCAGTTCTTC | CATSRLSGSSDEQFF
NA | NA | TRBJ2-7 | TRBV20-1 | TGCAGTGCTGCCACTGGCGAGCAGTACTTC | CSAATGEQYF
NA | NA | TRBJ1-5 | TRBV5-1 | TGCGCCAGCAGCTTGGAGGAGAGGGATCAGCCCCAGCATTTT | CASSLEERDQPQHF
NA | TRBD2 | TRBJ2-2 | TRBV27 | TGTGCCAGCAGTTTAGCGGGAGGGGACACCGGGGAGCTGTTTTTT | CASSLAGGDTGELFF
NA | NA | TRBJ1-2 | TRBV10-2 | TGCGCCAGCAGAACGGACAGCTATGGCTACACCTTC | CASRTDSYGYTF
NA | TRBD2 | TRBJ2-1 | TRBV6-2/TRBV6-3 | TGTGCCAGCAGTTACTCTTTTGCGGGAGGCGCATACAATGAGCAGTTCTTC | CASSYSFAGGAYNEQFF
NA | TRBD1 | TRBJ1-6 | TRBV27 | TGTGCCAGCAGTACCGAGGGGACAGGACGGAGCAATTCACCCCTCCACTTT | CASSTEGTGRSNSPLHF
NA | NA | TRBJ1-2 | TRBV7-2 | TGTGCCAGCAGCCCCCAGGCGGAGTATGGCTACACCTTC | CASSPQAEYGYTF
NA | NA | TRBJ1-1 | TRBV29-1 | TGCAGCGTTGGCGGTGAGAGCACTGAAGCTTTCTTT | CSVGGESTEAFF
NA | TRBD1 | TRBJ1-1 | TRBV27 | TGTGCCAGCAGTTTTAACAGGGGCCCCATTATGAACACTGAAGCTTTCTTT | CASSFNRGPIMNTEAFF
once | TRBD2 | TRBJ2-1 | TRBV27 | TGTGCCAGCAGTTCGGTACTAGCGGGGTACAATGAGCAGTTCTTC | CASSSVLAGYNEQFF
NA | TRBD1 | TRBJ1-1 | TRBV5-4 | TGTGCCAGCAGCTTGAGACAGGGTTCGAACACTGAAGCTTTCTTT | CASSLRQGSNTEAFF
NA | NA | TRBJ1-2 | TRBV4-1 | TGCGCCAGCAGCCAAGATGGGCAGCCTAACTATGGCTACACCTTC | CASSQDGQPNYGYTF
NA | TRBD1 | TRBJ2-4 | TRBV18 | TGTGCCAGCTCAGATCAAGACAGGGCGGGCAAAAACATTCAGTACTTC | CASSDQDRAGKNIQYF
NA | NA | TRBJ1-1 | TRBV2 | TGTGCCAGCCTCCGGGAGAGAAACACTGAAGCTTTCTTT | CASLRERNTEAFF
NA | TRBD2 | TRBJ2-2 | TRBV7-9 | TGTGCCAGCAGCTTACTTCGTCGGGAGGGCATTAACGGGGAGCTGTTTTTT | CASSLLRREGINGELFF
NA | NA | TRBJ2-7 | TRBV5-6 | TGTGCCAGCAGTTACCTCAGGAGCTCCTACGAGCAGTACTTC | CASSYLRSSYEQYF